Following are 5 T cell receptor beta chains from one sample sequenced in a study of T cells in Graves' hyperthyroidism and ophthalmopathy. Template material for amplifying TCR beta CDR3 regions consisted of RNA transcripts. In the first-round RT-PCR of the TCR CDR3, the HTBI primer set was used. Each CDR3 protein is one row after TCRdb ran MiXCR on the multiplex PCR reads. This sample yields approximately 360,000 distinct CDR3 sequences, of which more than 20% are seen a single time; less than 85% belongs to the top ten. Sequenced input: blood. The receptors stem from a man between 50 and 59 years old with Graves' hyperthyroidism.

This clonotype was detected only a few times. V gene TRBV15 combines with J gene TRBJ2-2, with a possible D match to TRBD1 (5 bases). The germline V gene encodes CDR1 LNHNV and CDR2 YYDKDF (reference sequence). V shed 0 bases and J shed 4 bases, with 9 bases lying between them. CDR3 size: 15 residues. The CDR3 region has the DNA TGTGCCACCAGCAGAGATAAGGGGTTCACCGGGGAGCTGTTTTTT. It codes for CATSRDKGFTGELFF. The full variable domain, its missing parts supplied by reference TRBV15 and TRBJ2-2, is DAMVIQNPRYQVTQFGKPVTLSCSQTLNHNVMYWYQQKSSQAPKLLFHYYDKDFNNEADTPDNFQSRRPNTSFCFLDIRSPGLGDTAMYLCATSRDKGFTGELFFGEGSRLTVL.

V is TRBV6-1 and J is TRBJ1-4, with D possibly matching TRBD1 (5 bases). Between the trimmed V and J ends, which lost 7 bases and 8 bases, there was a span of 11 bases. The CDR3 has 12 amino acids. CDR1 and CDR2 (germline): MNHNS, SASEGT. This chain's CDR3 is CASMQGREKLFF. In DNA form, the CDR3 reads TGTGCCAGCATGCAGGGCAGAGAAAAACTGTTTTTT.

This rearrangement joins TRBV24-1 to TRBJ1-2; 9 bases fit TRBD1. There are 13 residues in the CDR3. Germline assignment: CDR1 KGHDR and CDR2 SFDVKD. Trimming cost V 4 bases and J 8 bases; bases outside gene matches: 4. The CDR3 region is CATSDDRGSGYTF. In DNA, the CDR3 is TGTGCCACCAGTGACGACAGGGGGAGCGGCTACACCTTC.

This clonotype was seen more than once but under ten times. The chain combines TRBV13 with TRBJ2-7; 8 bases line up with TRBD2. This CDR3 contains 14 residues. In germline, CDR1 is PRHDT, CDR2 FYEKMQ (reference sequence). V lost 3 bases to trimming and J lost 6 bases; unmatched junction nucleotides: 7. CDR3 residues: CASSFSGSGIEQYF. In DNA form, the CDR3 reads TGTGCCAGCAGCTTCAGCGGTAGCGGGATCGAGCAGTACTTC.

In its sample, this clonotype was seen many times. The chain uses TRBV12-3 or TRBV12-4 and TRBJ2-5, with D perhaps matching TRBD1 or TRBD2 (5 bases each). The CDR3 runs 14 residues. Trimming removed 4 bases at V and 5 bases at J, with 14 bases between. The CDR3 sequence is CASSSGTKTETQYF. CDR3 DNA: TGTGCCAGCAGTTCCGGGACGAAGACGGAGACCCAGTACTTC.